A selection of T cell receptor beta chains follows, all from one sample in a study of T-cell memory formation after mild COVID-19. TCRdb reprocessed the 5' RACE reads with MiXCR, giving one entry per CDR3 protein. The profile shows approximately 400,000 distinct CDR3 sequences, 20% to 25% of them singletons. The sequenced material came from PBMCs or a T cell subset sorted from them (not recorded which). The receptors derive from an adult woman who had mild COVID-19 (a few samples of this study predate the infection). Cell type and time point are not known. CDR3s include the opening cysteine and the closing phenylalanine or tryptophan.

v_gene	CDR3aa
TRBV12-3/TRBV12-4	CASSPGPDTQYF
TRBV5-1	CASSRGYNEQFF
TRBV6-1	CASSEWGAQPQHF
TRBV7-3	CASSHDAGLVGTEAFF
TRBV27	CASRTQGVGSPLHF
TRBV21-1	CASSKFCGSSYEQYF
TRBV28	CASSARGGYTGELFF
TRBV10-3	CAIKERSGEQYF
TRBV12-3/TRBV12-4	CASSLTGQYYGYTF
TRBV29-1	CSWGGWDTEAFF
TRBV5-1	CASSFEVSNGELFF
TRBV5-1	CASSPEDGSSTF
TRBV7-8	CASSFPGLAGEAFEQFF
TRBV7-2	CASTLGLTFTDTQYF
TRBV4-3	CASSQEGLASYEQYF
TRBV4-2	CASSQEKVRRTIYF
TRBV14	CASSQDSTRLSDTQYF
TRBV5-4	CASSLGSGGRSYEQYF
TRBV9	CASTAPGDSFLNEQFF
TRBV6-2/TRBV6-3	CASSYAGGEQFF
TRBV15	CATSRVWQGNQPQHF
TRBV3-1	CASSIKRGPTDTQYF
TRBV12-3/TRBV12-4	CASSFNQPQHF
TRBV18	CASSPPGTATDTQYF
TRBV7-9	CASSSVAGMNEKLFF
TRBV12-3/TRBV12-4	CASRETGTGNYGYTF
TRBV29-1	CSAVDRGVYEQYF
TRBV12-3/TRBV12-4	CASSSQTGWDYGYTF
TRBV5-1	CASSPWTSGGLTDTQYF
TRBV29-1	CSVDLLAVHSYNEQFF
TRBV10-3	CAISEGQGKETQYF
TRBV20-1	CSARDSVRVRNTEAFF
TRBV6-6	CASSLGTSPLEQFF
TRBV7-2	CASSFATPGQRYEQYF
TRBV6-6	CASSHGTTNEKLFF
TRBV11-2	CASSLPSSGDSTDTQYF
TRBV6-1	CASRPGTGDTDTQYF
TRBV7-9	CASSPARSSYEQYF
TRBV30	CAWSLIGTLGYTF
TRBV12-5	CASGLGQGYEQYF
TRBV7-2	CASSLGRVGVLAGELFF
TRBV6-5	CASSTYSGGLNQETQYF
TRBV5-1	CASRAGGPWGSYNEQFF
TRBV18	CASSLTGDRTDTQYF
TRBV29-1	CSVVPTGGSTDTQYF
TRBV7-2	CACRYGQGANYGYTF
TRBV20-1	CSPGQGTDTQYF
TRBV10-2	CASSAGNQPQHF
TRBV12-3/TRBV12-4	CASSWDVRSTGELFF
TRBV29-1	CSVEPAPSESSYNEQFF
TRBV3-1	CASSQIQTGETEAFF
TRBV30	CAWSGAGVGNTQYF
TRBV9	CASSVGSGGKNEQFF